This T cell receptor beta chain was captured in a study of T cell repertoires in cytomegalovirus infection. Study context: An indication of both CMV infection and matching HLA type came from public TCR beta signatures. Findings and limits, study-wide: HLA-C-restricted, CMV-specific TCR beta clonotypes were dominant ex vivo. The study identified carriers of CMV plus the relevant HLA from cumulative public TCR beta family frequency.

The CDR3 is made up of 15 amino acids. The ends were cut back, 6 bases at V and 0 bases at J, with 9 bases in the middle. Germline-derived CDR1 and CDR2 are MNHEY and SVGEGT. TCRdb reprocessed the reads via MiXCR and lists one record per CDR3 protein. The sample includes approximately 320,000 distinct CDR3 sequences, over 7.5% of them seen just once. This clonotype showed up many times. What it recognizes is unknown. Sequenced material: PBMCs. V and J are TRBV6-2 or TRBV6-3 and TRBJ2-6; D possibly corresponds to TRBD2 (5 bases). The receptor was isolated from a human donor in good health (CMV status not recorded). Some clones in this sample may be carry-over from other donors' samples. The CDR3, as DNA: TGTGCCAGCAGCCCCCGGGGCTCTGGGGCCAACGTCCTGACTTTC. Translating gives CASSPRGSGANVLTF.